This record covers a single T cell receptor beta chain. The record originates from a study of blood T cell repertoires in COVID-19. At the level of the study: PBMCs, B-cell-depleted T cells, or T cells were the source of the cDNA or gDNA that made up the material.

The CDR3 covers 15 residues. The V segment lost 4 bases and the J segment 2 bases; nucleotides outside the gene matches: 6. CDR1 is SGHRS, CDR2 YFSETQ, per germline. In the study's own analysis: Using reference gene primer amplification, nucleated cell counts were estimated. TCRdb's table, derived via immunoSEQ multiplex PCR, lists solely in-frame clones and lacks some. Clonal size and the V and J genes are those of that table, whereas D and trimming came from the DNA. The table includes about 180,000 clones, just over 85% detected once. The origin of this receptor is a man aged 45-65 years with active or convalescent COVID-19. The sample comprised peripheral blood. The rearrangement joins TRBV5-1 to TRBJ2-5; 9 bases agree with TRBD1. The CDR3 loop is CASSITGTGQETQYF. CDR3 sequence (DNA): TGCGCCAGCAGCATCACTGGGACAGGGCAAGAGACCCAGTACTTC.